This TCR beta chain stems from a study of shared clonotypes between healthy human individuals. Study details: Three plates were used per donor for CD4 naive, three for CD4 memory, two for CD8 naive and one for CD8 memory.

In the authors' workflow: ImmunoSEQ supplied junction-only sequences lacking quality scores, so filtering was different. The method was immunoSEQ multiplex PCR; TCRdb's version includes in-frame clones alone and lacks a portion of them. That table gives V, J and clone size, and the DNA gave D and trimming. The sample lists some 2,100,000 clones; 90% to 97% were seen once. Sequenced material: naive CD4+ T cells sorted from blood. Subset: CD45RA+ positively selected. The sequence came from a man between 18 and 29 years old in good health.

The CDR3 loop is CATRPTSNYGYTF. DNA of the CDR3: TGTGCCACGCGCCCGACAAGTAACTATGGCTACACCTTC. The chain couples TRBV28 to TRBJ1-2, with no clear D. Germline V gives CDR1 MDHEN, CDR2 SYDVKM. This CDR3 spans 13 amino acids. Trimming cost V 10 bases and J 1 base, with 13 bases left between them.